This TCR beta chain derives from a study of a mutant IDH1 vaccine in newly diagnosed glioma. Whole-study context: During weeks 1, 3, 5, 7, 11, 15, 19 and 23, patients received eight vaccinations. Among treated patients, about 60% were male and approximately 40% female, and mean age was about 41 years. It was radiotherapy, temozolomide, or both that patients received previously, with most receiving both. Either 4-6 weeks after radiotherapy alone or alongside temozolomide, vaccination was begun.

Points on this clone: Its antigen is unknown.

Data came from immunoSEQ multiplex PCR; TCRdb stores just in-frame clones and leaves some out. The sample shows 30,000 to 45,000 clones, roughly 80% of them seen only once. The time point here: week 11, during vaccination. It was 300 ug of mutant IDH1 20-mer peptide that made up each vaccine dose, given with topical imiquimod. V gave up 10 bases and J gave up 6 bases; unmatched junction bases: 12. There are 14 residues in the CDR3. Germline CDR1 reads MNHNY; CDR2 reads SVGAGI (reference sequence). The source of this sequence is a woman aged 30 to 39 with glioma. Some clones in this sample may be carry-over from other donors' samples. This material consisted of peripheral blood mononuclear cells (PBMCs), taken from a glioma patient whose treatment included an IDH1 peptide vaccine. The chain uses TRBV6-6 and TRBJ1-5, with 7 bases aligning to TRBD1. The CDR3 DNA sequence: TGTGCCACCGCAGGGGGGTTGTGGATTCAGCCCCAGCATTTT. Encoded protein: CATAGGLWIQPQHF.